A single sample is the source of the 32 T cell receptor beta chains below, sequenced in a study of CD8 T cells in ankylosing spondylitis (dated by TCRdb to about 2017). Broader findings and caveats from the paper: A TCR beta motif made up of several highly homologous amino acid variants appeared to be characteristic of blood from ankylosing spondylitis patients.

Library construction relied on 5' RACE. Sequencer: Illumina HiSeq 2500. TCRdb cleaned the public reads at Q25 with fastp, built clones with MiXCR and kept in-frame beta chains. All rows with the same CDR3 protein become a single entry with the most common DNA and genes. The sample table lists under 950,000 distinct CDR3 sequences, around 19% of them with a count of one. The ten largest account for around 20% of the sample. These receptors are not linked to any known antigen. Sequencing was done on a sample of blood, either unsorted or a sorted T cell fraction (not recorded which). The source of these receptors is a male donor with ankylosing spondylitis.

This sequence joins TRBV15 and TRBJ2-7; 9 nucleotides match TRBD1. Germline V gene sequence: CDR1 LNHNV, CDR2 YYDKDF (reference sequence). The CDR3 runs 16 residues. V trimming: 3 bases; J trimming: 1 base; junction bases outside the gene matches: 7. CDR3 in amino acids: CATSSPGQGGSYEQYF. CDR3 coding DNA: TGTGCCACCAGCAGCCCGGGACAGGGAGGTTCCTACGAGCAGTACTTC.

The chain couples TRBV10-3 to TRBJ2-1; 12 nucleotides align to TRBD2. The V and J ends lost 4 bases and 8 bases, in that order; junction bases with no gene match: 6. The CDR3 is made up of 15 amino acids. Germline loops: CDR1 ENHRY, CDR2 SYGVKD. DNA for the CDR3: TGTGCCATCAGTGTAGCTAGCGGGGGGGCCGATGAGCAGTTCTTC. It translates to CAISVASGGADEQFF.

V and J are TRBV7-7 and TRBJ2-7; possibly TRBD1 for D (5 bases). Germline CDR1 and CDR2: SSHAT and FNYEAQ (reference sequence). The CDR3 covers 15 residues. V was shortened by 6 bases and J by 4 bases, with 19 bases between the two germline ends. The DNA for the CDR3 is TGTGCCAGCAGACCCGGACATGTCTTAATTTACGAGCAGTACTTC. Translation: CASRPGHVLIYEQYF.

The CDR3 sequence is CASSLSIDSTDTQYF. Here the CDR3 DNA reads TGTGCCAGCAGCTTATCCATCGACAGCACAGATACGCAGTATTTT. This sequence joins TRBV7-9 and TRBJ2-3; D gene uncertain. There are 15 residues in the CDR3. Trimming left V 2 bases short and J 0 bases short, with 9 bases between. The germline V gene encodes CDR1 SEHNR and CDR2 FQNEAQ (reference sequence).

The chain joins TRBV20-1 to TRBJ2-7, with D tentatively TRBD1 (6 bases). Trimming took 2 bases from V and 3 from J, leaving 17 bases between them. Germline lookup yields CDR1 DFQATT and CDR2 SNEGSKA (reference sequence). This CDR3 is 15 amino acids long. The CDR3 coding sequence is TGCAGTGCTAGACGTTCGCGGACAGCCAACTACGAGCAGTACTTC. It is translated as CSARRSRTANYEQYF.

V usage is TRBV6-1 and J usage is TRBJ2-7; D gene uncertain. The ends were cut back, 1 base at V and 0 bases at J, with 10 bases in the middle. The CDR3 spans 15 residues. Germline V gene lookup returns CDR1 MNHNS and CDR2 SASEGT. The CDR3, as DNA: TGTGCCAGCAGTGAAGGTGTTGGGGACTCCTACGAGCAGTACTTC. Amino acid sequence: CASSEGVGDSYEQYF.

V and J are TRBV7-6 and TRBJ1-1; D remains ambiguous. From germline, CDR1 is SGHVS and CDR2 FNYEAQ. The V end lost 3 bases, the J end lost 4 bases, and 12 bases lay between the germline ends. This CDR3 is 14 amino acids long. The DNA of the CDR3 is TGTGCCAGCAGCTTTGGTGCTTTGGGCACTGAAGCTTTCTTT. This sequence encodes CASSFGALGTEAFF.

This clonotype was counted at least ten times. V is TRBV7-2 and J is TRBJ1-2; D unclear. The length of the CDR3 is 14 residues. Trimming removed 6 bases at V and 0 bases at J, with 11 bases between. Germline V gene data show CDR1 as SGHTA and CDR2 as FQGNSA. CDR3 loop: CASRREETNYGYTF. In nucleotides, the CDR3 is TGTGCCAGCAGGCGCGAGGAGACTAACTATGGCTACACCTTC.

This clonotype was picked up a small number of times. The chain carries TRBV12-3 or TRBV12-4 and TRBJ1-1; maybe TRBD1 (5 bases). The CDR3 sequence is 13 residues long. V dropped 7 bases and J dropped 1 base, with 10 bases sitting between them. CDR3: CASNEDRNTEAFF. The CDR3 bases are TGTGCCAGCAATGAAGACAGGAACACTGAAGCTTTCTTT.

This clonotype was seen a few times. The chain carries TRBV29-1 and TRBJ1-1; D remains unclear. Trimming left V 4 bases short and J 8 bases short, with 23 bases between. This CDR3 contains 15 residues. Germline loops: CDR1 SQVTM, CDR2 ANQGSEA. The DNA for the CDR3 is TGCAGCGTTGTGTGGGCAAGCCCATTCCCCCAAGAAGCTTTCTTT. Amino acid sequence: CSVVWASPFPQEAFF.

V usage is TRBV3-1 and J usage is TRBJ2-2; 7 bases agree with TRBD2. The CDR3 extends over 15 amino acids. The germline V gene has CDR1 LGHDT and CDR2 YNNKEL (reference sequence). V lost 7 bases and J lost 1; bases outside the gene matches: 6. CDR3 in amino acids: CASTSWEGNTGELFF. Here the CDR3 DNA reads TGTGCCAGCACCTCCTGGGAGGGGAACACCGGGGAGCTGTTTTTT.

This clonotype was seen more than once but under ten times. The DNA for the CDR3 is TGCGCCAGCAGCCTTACCGGGACTACATACAATGAGCAGTTCTTC. This codes for CASSLTGTTYNEQFF. V gene TRBV5-1 combines with J gene TRBJ2-1; 7 bases agree with TRBD2. Germline CDR1 is SGHRS and CDR2 is YFSETQ. With 4 bases clipped from V and 4 bases from J, the junction kept 8 bases outside the gene matches. The CDR3 consists of 15 residues.

The chain combines TRBV7-9 with TRBJ2-1; D possibly matches TRBD1 or TRBD2 (5 bases each). Germline V gene sequence: CDR1 SEHNR, CDR2 FQNEAQ (reference sequence). V was cut by 8 bases and J by 8 bases, with 19 bases left in between. The CDR3 loop spans 14 amino acids. The CDR3 DNA reads as TGTGCCAGCGGCGATCAGGGAGTTTTGGATGAGCAGTTCTTC. Protein: CASGDQGVLDEQFF. Variable domain in full (rest from reference TRBV7-9 and TRBJ2-1): DTGVSQNPRHKITKRGQNVTFRCDPISEHNRLYWYRQTLGQGPEFLTYFQNEAQLEKSRLLSDRFSAERPKGSFSTLEIQRTEQGDSAMYLCASGDQGVLDEQFFGPGTRLTVL.

The gene calls are TRBV20-1 and TRBJ2-7; 11 bases are a match to TRBD2. CDR1 and CDR2 from the germline V gene are DFQATT and SNEGSKA (reference sequence). The J segment lost 3 bases and the V segment lost 3 bases, leaving 10 bases of the junction unmatched. This CDR3 has 16 residues. The CDR3 loop is CSASEPTSGRGYEQYF. The CDR3 nucleotides are TGCAGTGCTAGTGAACCTACTAGCGGGAGAGGCTACGAGCAGTACTTC.

The chain combines TRBV24-1 with TRBJ2-1; TRBD1 matches at 8 bases. This CDR3 contains 17 residues. Germline trimming cut 3 bases from V and 7 bases from J; bases unmatched to any gene: 13. CDR1 KGHDR and CDR2 SFDVKD come from the germline V gene. The CDR3 sequence is CATSDPDENGQGNEQFF. In nucleotides, the CDR3 is TGTGCCACCAGTGATCCGGACGAAAATGGACAGGGTAATGAGCAGTTCTTC.

The chain combines TRBV7-2 with TRBJ2-7, with 9 bases matching TRBD2. Trimming removed 1 base from V and 3 bases from J; junction bases left unmatched: 10. The V gene's germline CDR1 is SGHTA and CDR2 FQGNSA. The CDR3 runs 17 residues. The CDR3 DNA reads TGTGCCAGCAGCTTAGGAGGCGGGAGGGCCTCAAACTACGAGCAGTACTTC. Amino acids: CASSLGGGRASNYEQYF. The full variable domain, with the rest looked up from reference TRBV7-2 and TRBJ2-7, is GAGVSQSPSNKVTEKGKDVELRCDPISGHTALYWYRQSLGQGLEFLIYFQGNSAPDKSGLPSDRFSAERTGGSVSTLTIQRTQQEDSAVYLCASSLGGGRASNYEQYFGPGTRLTVT.

This rearrangement joins TRBV12-5 to TRBJ2-3; 12 nucleotides match TRBD2. V lost 6 bases and J lost 5; bases outside the gene matches: 6. The CDR3 loop spans 15 amino acids. Germline lookup yields CDR1 LGHNT and CDR2 FRNRAP. CDR3 DNA sequence: TGTGCTAGTGGCGAACCGGGACTAGCGGGAGATACGCAGTATTTT. Translating it yields CASGEPGLAGDTQYF.

This clonotype was picked up many times. The chain has TRBV6-5 and TRBJ1-1; tentatively, D is TRBD1 (5 bases). Germline V gives CDR1 MNHEY, CDR2 SVGAGI. Trimming took off 4 bases at V and 1 base at J, with 7 bases between the two ends. The CDR3 sequence is 13 residues long. For the CDR3, the DNA is TGTGCCAGCAGTTTCGACAGGAACACTGAAGCTTTCTTT. It translates to CASSFDRNTEAFF.

This clonotype was counted only a few times. The CDR3 DNA sequence: TGTGCCAGCAGCCAAGTCATAGGCAGTCGGACTGAAGCTTTCTTT. Its protein is CASSQVIGSRTEAFF. The chain recombines TRBV3-1 with TRBJ1-1, with D unclear. Looked up from germline, CDR1 is LGHDT and CDR2 is YNNKEL (reference sequence). The CDR3 has 15 amino acids. V shed 1 base and J shed 5 bases, with 14 bases lying between them.

A note on this clonotype: Here the CDR3 omits its conserved ending phenylalanine or tryptophan, so a read error is the likely source. CDR3 in amino acids: CASNLDSYNEQFS. In DNA form, the CDR3 reads TGTGCCAGCAATTTGGACTCCTACAATGAGCAGTTCTCC. The chain combines TRBV6-2 or TRBV6-3 with TRBJ2-1; D ambiguous. V gave up 7 bases and J gave up 0 bases, with 7 bases separating them. In germline, CDR1 is MNHEY, CDR2 SVGEGT. This CDR3 has 13 residues.

The chain employs TRBV4-1 and TRBJ1-1; D perhaps matches TRBD1 (5 bases). CDR1 is MGHRA, CDR2 YSYEKL, per germline. V shed 4 bases and J shed 3 bases, with 15 bases lying between them. This CDR3 has 15 amino acids. CDR3 protein: CASSPSPGPDTEAFF. The CDR3 bases are TGCGCCAGCAGCCCATCCCCGGGGCCGGACACTGAAGCTTTCTTT.

The chain links TRBV24-1 to TRBJ2-1; 9 bases fit TRBD1. CDR1 KGHDR and CDR2 SFDVKD come from the germline V gene. The CDR3 spans 15 residues. J was trimmed by 7 bases and V by 5 bases; bases with no gene match: 8. The CDR3 DNA follows: TGTGCCACCAGTGGCCGGACAGGGGACAAGAATGAGCAGTTCTTC. The encoded protein is CATSGRTGDKNEQFF.

This clonotype was observed at least ten times. The J gene is TRBJ2-2, the V gene TRBV6-1; the D is unclear. From germline, CDR1 is MNHNS and CDR2 SASEGT. V was shortened by 6 bases and J by 2 bases, with 10 bases between the two germline ends. CDR3 length: 14 amino acids. The CDR3 reads CASSPYGNTGELFF. The CDR3 DNA reads TGTGCCAGCAGCCCCTATGGAAACACCGGGGAGCTGTTTTTT.

The chain recombines TRBV7-9 with TRBJ1-3; no definite D call. Trimming removed 5 bases from V and 0 bases from J, with 14 bases in between. CDR1 and CDR2 (germline): SEHNR, FQNEAQ (reference sequence). The CDR3 contains 16 residues. The CDR3 DNA reads as TGTGCCAGCAGCCCCATTGATGGACGCTCTGGAAACACCATATATTTT. It specifies CASSPIDGRSGNTIYF.

This clonotype was counted only a few times. The chain combines TRBV7-3 with TRBJ1-1, with D possibly being TRBD1 (6 bases). V dropped 5 bases and J dropped 1 base, with 26 bases sitting between them. The CDR3 covers 19 residues. Germline loops: CDR1 SGHTA, CDR2 FQGTGA. CDR3 sequence: CASSPGTGHPFGENTEAFF. As DNA, the CDR3 is TGTGCCAGCAGCCCGGGCACGGGACATCCTTTTGGAGAGAACACTGAAGCTTTCTTT.

This clonotype was picked up a small number of times. V and J are TRBV10-3 and TRBJ2-3, with 8 bases that match TRBD2. The CDR3 length is 14 residues. V trimming: 10 bases; J trimming: 6 bases; junction bases outside the gene matches: 12. Germline V gene data show CDR1 as ENHRY and CDR2 as SYGVKD. The DNA for the CDR3 is TGTGCCACTCGGGGGGGCCGGGACGGGGATACGCAGTATTTT. This codes for CATRGGRDGDTQYF.

This chain joins TRBV10-3 and TRBJ1-1; D call uncertain. Germline CDR1 and CDR2: ENHRY and SYGVKD. V shed 5 bases and J shed 1 base, with 11 bases lying between them. The CDR3 runs to 14 residues. The CDR3 loop is CAISLAAENTEAFF. CDR3 in DNA: TGTGCCATCAGTTTGGCGGCTGAGAACACTGAAGCTTTCTTT.

V is TRBV12-3 or TRBV12-4 and J is TRBJ2-2; either TRBD1 or TRBD2 may supply D (5 bases each). The ends were cut back, 4 bases at V and 4 bases at J, with 19 bases in the middle. The CDR3 has 17 residues. CDR3 residues: CASSSDPPGRGTGELFF. The CDR3 bases are TGTGCCAGCAGTTCAGACCCGCCGGGGCGCGGCACCGGGGAGCTGTTTTTT.

Of note for this clonotype: A much larger clone sits a single nucleotide away, making a read error possible. The V and J genes are TRBV29-1 and TRBJ2-2; the match to TRBD2 covers 7 bases. The CDR3 is made up of 13 amino acids. Germline V gene data show CDR1 as SQVTM and CDR2 as ANQGSEA. V lost 7 bases, J lost 4 bases, and 6 bases stayed unmatched. The CDR3 DNA reads TGCAGCGGCGTGGCGGGAGCCACCGGGGAGCTGTTTTTT. This gives the protein CSGVAGATGELFF.

There are a few counts of this clonotype. This rearrangement joins TRBV4-1 to TRBJ2-1, with 7 bases matching TRBD1. Per germline, CDR1 MGHRA and CDR2 YSYEKL. The J segment lost 0 bases and the V segment lost 0 bases, leaving 2 bases of the junction unmatched. The CDR3 runs 16 residues. The CDR3 here is CASSQERTGSYNEQFF. In nucleotides, the CDR3 is TGCGCCAGCAGCCAAGAGAGGACAGGCTCCTACAATGAGCAGTTCTTC.

This clonotype was seen a handful of times. The chain couples TRBV12-3 or TRBV12-4 to TRBJ2-1, with 8 positions matching TRBD2. Losses at the gene ends were 2 bases for V and 7 bases for J; bases not matched to a gene: 7. This CDR3 region has 15 residues. This CDR3 reads CASSLPGRALNEQFF. The CDR3 DNA follows: TGTGCCAGCAGTTTACCCGGGAGGGCCCTGAATGAGCAGTTCTTC.

The chain combines TRBV7-3 with TRBJ1-1; no definite D call. From germline, CDR1 is SGHTA and CDR2 FQGTGA. The CDR3 extends over 14 amino acids. The V and J ends lost 1 base and 3 bases respectively, with 9 bases between them. The CDR3: CASSLKAADTEAFF. DNA for the CDR3: TGTGCCAGCAGCTTAAAGGCCGCTGACACTGAAGCTTTCTTT.